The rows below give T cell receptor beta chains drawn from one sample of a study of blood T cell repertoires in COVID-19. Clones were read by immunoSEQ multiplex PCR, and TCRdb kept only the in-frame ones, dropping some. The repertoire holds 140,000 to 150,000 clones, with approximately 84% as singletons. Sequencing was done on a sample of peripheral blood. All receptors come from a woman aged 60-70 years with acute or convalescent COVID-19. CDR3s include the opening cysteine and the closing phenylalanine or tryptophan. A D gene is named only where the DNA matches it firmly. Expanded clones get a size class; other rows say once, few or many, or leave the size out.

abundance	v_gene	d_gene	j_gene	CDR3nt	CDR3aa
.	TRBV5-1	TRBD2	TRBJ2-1	TGCGCCAGCAGCTTAACAACTAGCGGCGGCGGGGGGTTCTTC	CASSLTTSGGGGFF
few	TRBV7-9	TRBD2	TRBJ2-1	TGTGCCAGCAGCAGGACTAGCGGGAGCTCCTACAATGAGCAGTTCTTC	CASSRTSGSSYNEQFF
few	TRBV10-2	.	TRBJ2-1	TGCGCCAGCAGCCGGGACTTCTACAATGAGCAGTTCTTC	CASSRDFYNEQFF
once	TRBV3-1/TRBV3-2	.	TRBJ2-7	TGTGCCAGCAGCCTTTACTCCTACGAGCAGTACTTC	CASSLYSYEQYF
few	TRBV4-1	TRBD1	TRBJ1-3	TGCGCCAGCAGCCTTTCCGGGACAGGGGGCGGAGGGGACAACACCATATATTTT	CASSLSGTGGGGDNTIYF
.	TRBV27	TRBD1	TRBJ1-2	TGTGCCAGCAGAGGGACAGGGGGTAACTATGGCTACACCTTC	CASRGTGGNYGYTF
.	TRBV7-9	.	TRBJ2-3	TGTGCCAGCAGCCATCCTATAAGCACAGATACGCAGTATTTT	CASSHPISTDTQYF
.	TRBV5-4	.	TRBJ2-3	TGTGCCACCCATGTTGTCCCCTATAGCACAGATACGCAGTATTTT	CATHVVPYSTDTQYF
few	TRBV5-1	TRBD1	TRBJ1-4	TGCGCCAGCAGCCTATCCGGGACAGCGGTTGAAAAACTGTTTTTT	CASSLSGTAVEKLFF
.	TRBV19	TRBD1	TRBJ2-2	TGTGCCAGTAGTATCCTGGCAGGGGGAATCACCGGGGAGCTGTTTTTT	CASSILAGGITGELFF
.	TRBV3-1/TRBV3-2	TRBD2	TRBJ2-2	TGTGCCAGCAGCCGAACTAGCGGGAACACCGGGGAGCTGTTTTTT	CASSRTSGNTGELFF
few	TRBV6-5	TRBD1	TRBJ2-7	TGTGCCAGCAGCACAGACAGGGGGCCCTACGAGCAGTACTTC	CASSTDRGPYEQYF
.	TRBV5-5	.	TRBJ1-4	TGTGCCAGCAGCTGGAGAACTGTGAGAAGTGAAAAACTGTTTTTT	CASSWRTVRSEKLFF
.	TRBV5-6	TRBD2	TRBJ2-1	TGTGCCAGCAGCTCCGGACTAGCGGCCTTCAATGAGCAGTTCTTC	CASSSGLAAFNEQFF
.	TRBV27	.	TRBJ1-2	TGTGCCAGCAGTCCGGGACTTATCCATCTAGCTAGGGCTGGCTACACCTTC	CASSPGLIHLARAGYTF
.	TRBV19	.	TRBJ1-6	TGTGCCAGTAGTATAGTTGGGGGCGCTGATTCACCCCTCCACTTT	CASSIVGGADSPLHF
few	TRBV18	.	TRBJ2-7	TGTGCCAGCTCGCTGACAGGCTACGAGCAGTACTTC	CASSLTGYEQYF
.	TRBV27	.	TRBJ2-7	TGTGCCAGCAGCCCTGGACTCGAGCAGTACTTC	CASSPGLEQYF
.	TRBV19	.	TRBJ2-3	TGTGCCAGTAGTATCCTTGGAGGAGATACGCAGTATTTT	CASSILGGDTQYF
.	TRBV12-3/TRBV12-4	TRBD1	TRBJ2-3	TGTGCCAGCCGGGACAGCAGCACAGATACGCAGTATTTT	CASRDSSTDTQYF
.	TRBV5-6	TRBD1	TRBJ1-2	TGTGCCAGCAGCTTTAGGACAGGGAGCTATGGCTACACCTTC	CASSFRTGSYGYTF
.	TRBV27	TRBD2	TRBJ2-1	TGTGCCAGCAGTTCACCCGGGACTAGTACCAGATCCAATGAGCAGTTCTTC	CASSSPGTSTRSNEQFF
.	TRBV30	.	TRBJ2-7	TGTGCCTGGAATGAGGCAGGACTCACGAGGTACGAGCAGTACTTC	CAWNEAGLTRYEQYF
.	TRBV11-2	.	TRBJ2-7	TGTGCCAGCACAACCGCTCTAGGGGGGGAGGCCTCCTACGAGCAGTACTTC	CASTTALGGEASYEQYF
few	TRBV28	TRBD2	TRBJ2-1	TGTGCCAGCAGCTCCGGACTAGCGGGAGTTATTGAGCAGTTCTTC	CASSSGLAGVIEQFF
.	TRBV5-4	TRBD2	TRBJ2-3	TGTGCCAGCAGCTTGTGGCTAGCGGGAGGTTTAGATACGCAGTATTTT	CASSLWLAGGLDTQYF
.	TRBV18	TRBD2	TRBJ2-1	TGTGCCAGCTCAGTCCGACTAGCGGGAGGGCCAGGGGATGAGCAGTTCTTC	CASSVRLAGGPGDEQFF
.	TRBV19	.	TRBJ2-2	TGTGCCAGTCAAAGGTGGGAGGTCGGGGAGCTGTTTTTT	CASQRWEVGELFF
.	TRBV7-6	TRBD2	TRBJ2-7	TGTGCCAGCAGCTTCGGACTAGCGGGAGCCTACGAGCAGTACTTC	CASSFGLAGAYEQYF
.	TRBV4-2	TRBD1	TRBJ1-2	TGTGCCAGCAGCCGAGAGGGACAGGGAGGAAACTATGGCTACACCTTC	CASSREGQGGNYGYTF
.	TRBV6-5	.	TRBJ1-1	TGTGCCAGCACCCTATGGGGGGGGACCACTGAAGCTTTCTTT	CASTLWGGTTEAFF
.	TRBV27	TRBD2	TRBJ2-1	TGTGCCAGCAGTCACGGGACTAGCGGACGATACAATGAGCAGTTCTTC	CASSHGTSGRYNEQFF